A selection of T cell receptor beta chains follows, all from one sample in a study of blood T cells in healthy people across ages. TCRdb analysed the 5' RACE reads with MiXCR anew, one entry per CDR3 protein. The sample includes about 1.4 million distinct CDR3 sequences, approximately 59% of them seen just once. Material for sequencing was blood. The receptors come from a man between 18 and 29 years old in good health. Each CDR3 is given with its conserved first and last residue. The D gene is left open where the match is weak. The size of a clone is reported for some rows only, either as once, few or many, or as a class for expanded clones.

J gene | clone size | V gene | D gene | CDR3 DNA | CDR3 protein
TRBJ2-3 | NA | TRBV20-1 | NA | TGCAGTGCCCCAAGAGGGACCCCCGCGGGCACAGATACGCAGTATTTT | CSAPRGTPAGTDTQYF
TRBJ2-1 | NA | TRBV15 | NA | TGTGCCACCAGCAGAGATCCGTTGGAGACCCAGTTCTTC | CATSRDPLETQFF
TRBJ2-3 | NA | TRBV7-6 | TRBD2 | TGTGCCAGCAGCGCACTACTAGCGGGAGGGAGCACAGATACGCAGTATTTT | CASSALLAGGSTDTQYF
TRBJ2-2 | NA | TRBV2 | TRBD1 | TGTGCCAGCAGTGACGTGGGGACAGAGCTAACCGGGGAGCTGTTTTTT | CASSDVGTELTGELFF
TRBJ1-4 | NA | TRBV27 | TRBD1 | TGTGCCAGCAGTTTCACAGGGGGCAGGAATGAAAAACTGTTTTTT | CASSFTGGRNEKLFF
TRBJ1-2 | few | TRBV29-1 | TRBD1 | TGCAGCGTGACAGGGAGGATGAGGTTGGACTATGGCTACACCTTC | CSVTGRMRLDYGYTF
TRBJ1-1 | few | TRBV5-6 | NA | TGTGCCAGCAGCCGGTCCTCTCAGGGGACCACTGAAGCTTTCTTT | CASSRSSQGTTEAFF
TRBJ2-7 | NA | TRBV5-1 | NA | TGCGCCAGCAGCTTGGCCCCAGGGGGGACCTACGAGCAGTACTTC | CASSLAPGGTYEQYF
TRBJ2-1 | few | TRBV6-6 | TRBD1 | TGTGCCAGCAGTACCTACAGGGGGCGCCGGGATGAGCAGTTCTTC | CASSTYRGRRDEQFF
TRBJ2-5 | once | TRBV10-3 | NA | TGTGCCATCAGTGAGTCGAAAGACCGGCGGGGACAAGAGACCCAGTACTTC | CAISESKDRRGQETQYF
TRBJ1-1 | NA | TRBV2 | NA | TGTGCCAGCAGAGCCTCACGGACAGCCAACACTGAAGCTTTCTTT | CASRASRTANTEAFF
TRBJ1-5 | NA | TRBV6-1 | NA | TGTGCCAGCAGCAGGAAGGATAATCAGCCCCAGCATTTT | CASSRKDNQPQHF
TRBJ1-6 | NA | TRBV12-3/TRBV12-4 | NA | TGTGCCAGCAGACGGACAGTAGATAATTCACCCCTCCACTTT | CASRRTVDNSPLHF
TRBJ2-1 | NA | TRBV5-1 | TRBD2 | TGCGCCAGCAGCGGCGCCGGGACTAGCGGGGGAGTCTACAATGAGCAGTTCTTC | CASSGAGTSGGVYNEQFF
TRBJ2-4 | NA | TRBV28 | NA | TGTGCCAGCAGTTTATGGGACACCAAAAACATTCAGTACTTC | CASSLWDTKNIQYF
TRBJ2-3 | NA | TRBV12-3/TRBV12-4 | NA | TGTGCCAGCATTGAGGGGACAAGAATTGTGGATACGCAGTATTTT | CASIEGTRIVDTQYF
TRBJ2-5 | NA | TRBV6-5 | TRBD2 | TGTGCCAGCAGCCGACTAGCGGGAGAAGGAGAGACCCAGTACTTC | CASSRLAGEGETQYF
TRBJ2-3 | NA | TRBV20-1 | NA | TGCAGTGCTACAAGTCAGGTACTAGCAGATACGCAGTATTTT | CSATSQVLADTQYF
TRBJ2-7 | NA | TRBV10-3 | NA | TGTGCCATCAGTGACATTTGGGCTGATGAGCAGTACTTC | CAISDIWADEQYF
TRBJ2-7 | few | TRBV20-1 | TRBD2 | TGCAGTGCTAGAGAATTCGGGACTAGCAGCATCTACGAGCAGTACTTC | CSAREFGTSSIYEQYF
TRBJ2-1 | NA | TRBV10-3 | TRBD2 | TGTGCCATCAGTGGCCCGGACACGGGAGGGAATGAGCAGTTCTTC | CAISGPDTGGNEQFF
TRBJ2-2 | NA | TRBV7-2 | NA | TGTGCCAGCAGCCGGGGTGTGTGGAACACCGGGGAGCTGTTTTTT | CASSRGVWNTGELFF
TRBJ2-1 | NA | TRBV3-1 | NA | TGTGCCAGCAGCCCCTCGACAGTCTCCTACAATGAGCAGTTCTTC | CASSPSTVSYNEQFF
TRBJ1-2 | NA | TRBV29-1 | NA | TGCAGCGTTCAGGAAAGGGGCGTTGGCTACACCTTC | CSVQERGVGYTF
TRBJ2-1 | NA | TRBV5-6 | TRBD2 | TGTGCCAGCAGCCATGGCCTGGGACTAGATAGGAATGAGCAGTTCTTC | CASSHGLGLDRNEQFF
TRBJ1-5 | NA | TRBV2 | NA | TGTGCCAGCAGTGCGGCCCTGGGGTATCAGCCCCAGCATTTT | CASSAALGYQPQHF